One sample yielded the 31 T cell receptor beta chains listed below, sequenced in a study of a mutant IDH1 vaccine in newly diagnosed glioma. Sequenced by immunoSEQ multiplex PCR; TCRdb stores in-frame clones only, minus some. Here the sample spans about 51,000 clones, 65% to 80% being singletons. The sample's time point: baseline, week 1 (first vaccination visit). The treatment was: pre-vaccination baseline after standard-of-care therapy. Here the sequenced sample was PBMCs, taken from a glioma patient treated with radiotherapy, temozolomide or both. The receptors stem from a woman aged 35 to 49 with glioma.

The J gene is TRBJ1-2, the V gene TRBV7-3, with D unresolved. Trimming took 5 bases from V and 4 from J, leaving 23 bases between them. CDR3 size: 17 residues. CDR1 SGHTA and CDR2 FQGTGA come from the germline V gene. The CDR3: CASSPRPAAIIPYGYTF. CDR3 coding DNA: TGTGCCAGCAGCCCCCGGCCGGCAGCCATTATTCCCTATGGCTACACCTTC.

The chain is built from TRBV4-3 and TRBJ1-2; 8 bases align to TRBD1. CDR1 LGHNA and CDR2 YSLEER come from the germline V gene. The V and J ends lost 3 bases and 1 base, in that order; junction bases with no gene match: 7. The CDR3 covers 16 residues. The CDR3 region is CASSQRGTGVNYGYTF. In DNA, the CDR3 is TGCGCCAGCAGCCAGAGGGGGACAGGAGTTAACTATGGCTACACCTTC.

The rearrangement uses TRBV19 and TRBJ2-3; TRBD2 agrees at 7 bases. Germline values: CDR1 LNHDA, CDR2 SQIVND (reference sequence). CDR3 size: 15 residues. V lost 6 bases, J lost 3 bases, and 9 bases stayed unmatched. The CDR3: CASSQGAGWTDTQYF. For the CDR3, the DNA is TGTGCCAGTAGCCAGGGAGCGGGGTGGACAGATACGCAGTATTTT.

This clone was observed once. The J gene is TRBJ2-5, the V gene TRBV5-1; 9 positions match TRBD2. The junction had 9 bases not matched to a gene; V was cut back by 2 bases and J by 4 bases. CDR3 size: 16 residues. Germline V gene lookup returns CDR1 SGHRS and CDR2 YFSETQ. In nucleotides, the CDR3 is TGCGCCAGCAGCTTTTCATTCGGGACTAGCAGAGAGACCCAGTACTTC. This translates into CASSFSFGTSRETQYF.

The V call is TRBV19, the J call TRBJ2-7; no reliable D call. Trimming cost V 3 bases and J 3 bases, with 12 bases left between them. CDR1 and CDR2 (germline): LNHDA, SQIVND (reference sequence). This CDR3 has 14 amino acids. CDR3 in amino acids: CASSMGGIYYEQYF. The CDR3 DNA reads as TGTGCCAGTAGTATGGGCGGAATTTACTACGAGCAGTACTTC.

The V call is TRBV19, the J call TRBJ1-2, with D possibly matching TRBD1 (5 bases). V lost 2 bases, J lost 3 bases, and 16 bases lay in between. The CDR3 sequence is 16 residues long. CDR1 is LNHDA, CDR2 SQIVND, per germline (reference sequence). The CDR3 here is CASSISFGTTYYGYTF. In nucleotides, the CDR3 is TGTGCCAGTAGTATAAGTTTCGGGACGACTTACTATGGCTACACCTTC.

The chain carries TRBV10-3 and TRBJ2-5; TRBD2 matches at 9 bases. Germline assignment: CDR1 ENHRY and CDR2 SYGVKD. The V segment lost 10 bases and the J segment 5 bases; nucleotides outside the gene matches: 17. The CDR3 is 16 residues long. The CDR3 nucleotides are TGTGCCACCAGGGCGTTTGGCCAGCGGGGGGATGAGACCCAGTACTTC. Translating it yields CATRAFGQRGDETQYF.

The chain links TRBV30 to TRBJ1-3; possible D gene TRBD1, 5 bases. V was shortened by 5 bases and J by 0 bases, with 11 bases between the two germline ends. Germline-derived CDR1 and CDR2 are GTSNPN and SVGIG (reference sequence). This CDR3 has 14 residues. CDR3 in DNA: TGTGCCTGGCGACAGTTCACCTCTGGAAACACCATATATTTT. Its protein product is CAWRQFTSGNTIYF.

This sequence joins TRBV30 and TRBJ1-3; 8 bases match TRBD1. The CDR3 extends over 13 amino acids. Germline CDR1 is GTSNPN and CDR2 is SVGIG (reference sequence). Trimming took 2 bases from V and 8 from J; bases not matched to a gene: 5. CDR3 bases: TGTGCCTGGAGTACCGGACAGGGATACACCATATATTTT. Its translation: CAWSTGQGYTIYF. The variable domain in full, completed from reference TRBV30 and TRBJ1-3, reads SQTIHQWPATLVQPVGSPLSLECTVEGTSNPNLYWYRQAAGRGLQLLFYSVGIGQISSEVPQNLSASRPQDRQFILSSKKLLLSDSGFYLCAWSTGQGYTIYFGEGSWLTVV.

The V call is TRBV5-1, the J call TRBJ1-1, with D unresolved. CDR3 length equals 13 residues. CDR1 and CDR2 (germline): SGHRS, YFSETQ. Trimming stripped 1 base from V and 1 base from J, with 5 bases between. The CDR3 DNA follows: TGCGCCAGCAGCTTGAAAGGGAACACTGAAGCTTTCTTT. Translating it yields CASSLKGNTEAFF. The variable domain in full, completed from reference TRBV5-1 and TRBJ1-1, reads KAGVTQTPRYLIKTRGQQVTLSCSPISGHRSVSWYQQTPGQGLQFLFEYFSETQRNKGNFPGRFSGRQFSNSRSEMNVSTLELGDSALYLCASSLKGNTEAFFGQGTRLTVV.

The chain employs TRBV19 and TRBJ1-5; 12 bases fit TRBD1. The length of the CDR3 is 14 residues. Trimming took 9 bases from V and 8 from J; bases not matched to a gene: 8. Germline V gives CDR1 LNHDA, CDR2 SQIVND (reference sequence). The CDR3 DNA follows: TGTGCCAGCCGGGACAGGGGGCGTCGGGAGCCCCAGCATTTT. Amino acid sequence: CASRDRGRREPQHF.

The chain joins TRBV18 to TRBJ2-5; perhaps TRBD2 as D (6 bases). Trimming shortened V by 3 bases and J by 2 bases, and 19 bases separated the two germline ends. Germline V gene data show CDR1 as KGHSH and CDR2 as LQKENI. The CDR3 has 17 amino acids. CDR3 loop: CASSPRSGGVIQETQYF. DNA of the CDR3: TGTGCCAGCTCACCGAGAAGTGGCGGGGTGATACAAGAGACCCAGTACTTC.

This chain joins TRBV6-6 and TRBJ1-2; the match to TRBD1 covers 8 bases. The CDR3 is made up of 15 amino acids. Germline lookup yields CDR1 MNHNY and CDR2 SVGAGI (reference sequence). V gave up 0 bases and J gave up 8 bases; unmatched junction bases: 8. CDR3 nucleotide sequence: TGTGCCAGCAGTTACTCCCCCGGACAGGGAAGGGGCTACACCTTC. It is translated as CASSYSPGQGRGYTF.

The V gene is TRBV5-1, the J gene TRBJ2-2, with unresolved D. V lost 5 bases and J 4 bases, leaving 9 bases between the germline ends. The CDR3 covers 13 residues. Per the germline V gene, CDR1 is SGHRS and CDR2 is YFSETQ. The DNA for the CDR3 is TGCGCCAGCAGTCTCGTAAGCACCGGGGAGCTGTTTTTT. Translated: CASSLVSTGELFF.

This sequence joins TRBV10-1 and TRBJ2-7, with D perhaps TRBD1 or TRBD2 (5 bases each). Germline V CDR1 and CDR2: WNHNN, SYGVQD (reference sequence). This CDR3 has 12 residues. V lost 6 bases and J 5 bases, leaving 11 bases between the germline ends. The CDR3 sequence: CASSSGTNEQYF. The CDR3 nucleotides are TGCGCCAGCAGCTCCGGGACCAACGAGCAGTACTTC.

This chain joins TRBV14 and TRBJ2-2; 8 bases fit TRBD1. Trimming at V came to 6 bases and at J to 7 bases, leaving 19 bases not matched to a gene. Per germline, CDR1 SGHDN and CDR2 FVKESK. The CDR3 is 18 amino acids. CDR3 sequence: CASRGMRDPGGYSGELFF. Written as DNA, the CDR3 is TGTGCCAGCAGAGGCATGAGGGACCCAGGGGGCTACAGCGGGGAGCTGTTTTTT.

This sequence joins TRBV12-5 and TRBJ2-7; D unclear. Trimming took off 0 bases at V and 5 bases at J, with 11 bases between the two ends. The CDR3 runs 14 residues. The V gene's germline CDR1 is LGHNT and CDR2 FRNRAP. The CDR3 region has the DNA TGTGCTAGTGGTTTGGTCCGCTCGGCAAACGAGCAGTACTTC. This encodes CASGLVRSANEQYF.

The V and J genes are TRBV5-1 and TRBJ2-7, with D possibly matching TRBD1 (6 bases). CDR1 SGHRS and CDR2 YFSETQ come from the germline V gene. The CDR3 is 18 residues long. The V gene lost 4 bases and the J gene lost 0 bases, with 23 bases spanning the gap. The CDR3 sequence: CASSLFPPSGDLSYEQYF. CDR3 nucleotides: TGCGCCAGCAGCCTCTTCCCCCCTTCAGGGGACCTCTCCTACGAGCAGTACTTC.

This clone was seen only once. CDR3 in amino acids: CASSEYKGLGSPLHF. In DNA form, the CDR3 reads TGTGCCAGCAGTGAATATAAGGGGTTAGGTTCACCCCTCCACTTT. This chain uses TRBV25-1 with TRBJ1-6, with a possible D match to TRBD1 (5 bases). From germline, CDR1 is MGHDK and CDR2 SYGVNS. Trimming shortened V by 0 bases and J by 9 bases, and 12 bases separated the two germline ends. This CDR3 comprises 15 residues.

V usage is TRBV5-5 and J usage is TRBJ2-3; TRBD2 matches at 9 bases. The CDR3 sequence is 16 residues long. The J segment lost 3 bases and the V segment lost 0 bases, leaving 5 bases of the junction unmatched. Germline CDR1 SGHKS, CDR2 YYEKEE (reference sequence). The CDR3 region is CASSLVVSGGTDTQYF. CDR3 DNA: TGTGCCAGCAGCTTGGTGGTTAGCGGGGGTACAGATACGCAGTATTTT.

V usage is TRBV6-1 and J usage is TRBJ1-5, with D unclear. CDR3 length: 15 residues. V was clipped by 1 base and J by 6 bases, with 13 bases between them. Germline V CDR1 and CDR2: MNHNS, SASEGT. The CDR3 region is CASSEDLGWGQPQHF. CDR3 coding DNA: TGTGCCAGCAGTGAAGATTTAGGGTGGGGTCAGCCCCAGCATTTT.

The chain carries TRBV14 and TRBJ2-7; 8 positions agree with TRBD2. Per the germline V gene, CDR1 is SGHDN and CDR2 is FVKESK. V lost 6 bases to trimming and J lost 5 bases; unmatched junction nucleotides: 6. This CDR3 region has 13 residues. CDR3 coding DNA: TGTGCCAGCAGGATTGGACTAGCCAACGAGCAGTACTTC. It specifies CASRIGLANEQYF.

CDR3 region: CASSYSYGGGYTF. DNA of the CDR3: TGTGCCAGCAGTTACTCTTATGGAGGTGGCTACACCTTC. The V gene is TRBV6-6, the J gene TRBJ1-2; no definite D call. V gave up 0 bases and J gave up 7 bases, with 9 bases separating them. Germline V gene lookup returns CDR1 MNHNY and CDR2 SVGAGI (reference sequence). This CDR3 region has 13 residues.

The V call is TRBV5-1, the J call TRBJ1-2; D is uncertain. This CDR3 region has 15 residues. V was trimmed by 1 base and J by 6 bases, leaving 16 bases between them. From germline, CDR1 is SGHRS and CDR2 YFSETQ. The CDR3: CASSLIPSVGDGYTF. The CDR3 bases are TGCGCCAGCAGCTTGATACCCTCGGTCGGCGATGGCTACACCTTC.

The chain employs TRBV29-1 and TRBJ2-6; no clear D. The CDR3 totals 14 residues. V was pared by 2 bases and J by 4 bases, with 9 bases between. CDR1 and CDR2 (germline): SQVTM, ANQGSEA. The CDR3, as DNA: TGCAGCGTTGAATCCTACGTCGGGGCCAACGTCCTGACTTTC. Translated, it gives CSVESYVGANVLTF.

The genes are TRBV7-2 and TRBJ2-7; D not certain. Germline lookup yields CDR1 SGHTA and CDR2 FQGNSA. V was pared by 5 bases and J by 0 bases, with 14 bases between. The CDR3 spans 15 residues. CDR3 nucleotide sequence: TGTGCCAGCAGCCCGACAATTTCTATCTCCTACGAGCAGTACTTC. It codes for CASSPTISISYEQYF.

V and J are TRBV5-6 and TRBJ1-2; D is perhaps TRBD1 (6 bases). Trimming cost V 0 bases and J 8 bases, with 14 bases left between them. This CDR3 spans 14 amino acids. CDR1 is SGHDT and CDR2 is YYEEEE in the germline V gene. CDR3 DNA sequence: TGTGCCAGCAGCTTGGGGGGAGGGGGGCGCGGCTACACCTTC. Translated, it gives CASSLGGGGRGYTF.

This clone came up a few times. This chain joins TRBV18 and TRBJ1-4, with D hard to call. CDR3 length: 14 amino acids. Germline V lookup: CDR1 KGHSH, CDR2 LQKENI. The ends were cut back, 6 bases at V and 4 bases at J, with 12 bases in the middle. The CDR3 DNA is TGTGCCAGCTCCCCTTCGTGGAGTAATGAAAAACTGTTTTTT. Protein product: CASSPSWSNEKLFF.

The rearrangement uses TRBV4-2 and TRBJ2-7; a possible D gene is TRBD1 (6 bases). V was trimmed by 0 bases and J by 3 bases, leaving 12 bases between them. The CDR3 runs to 15 residues. Germline assignment: CDR1 LGHNA and CDR2 YNFKEQ. CDR3 loop: CASSQESGHSYEQYF. CDR3 coding DNA: TGTGCCAGCAGCCAAGAATCGGGACACAGCTACGAGCAGTACTTC.

On this clone: Other nucleotide sequences from this sample produce the same CDR3. The chain employs TRBV30 and TRBJ1-5, with unresolved D. Germline V gene sequence: CDR1 GTSNPN, CDR2 SVGIG (reference sequence). The CDR3 totals 13 residues. Trimming removed 0 bases at V and 7 bases at J, with 10 bases between. CDR3 DNA: TGTGCCTGGAGTGTAGACGGGTACCAGCCCCAGCATTTT. Amino acid sequence: CAWSVDGYQPQHF. The full variable domain, rest sourced from reference TRBV30 and TRBJ1-5, is SQTIHQWPATLVQPVGSPLSLECTVEGTSNPNLYWYRQAAGRGLQLLFYSVGIGQISSEVPQNLSASRPQDRQFILSSKKLLLSDSGFYLCAWSVDGYQPQHFGDGTRLSIL.

A few counts support this clone. V is TRBV2 and J is TRBJ2-3; D is unresolved. Trimming stripped 5 bases from V and 1 base from J, with 7 bases between. Germline lookup yields CDR1 SNHLY and CDR2 FYNNEI. The CDR3 covers 13 residues. In DNA, the CDR3 is TGTGCCAGCAGTCCTCTGGGCACAGATACGCAGTATTTT. This codes for CASSPLGTDTQYF.